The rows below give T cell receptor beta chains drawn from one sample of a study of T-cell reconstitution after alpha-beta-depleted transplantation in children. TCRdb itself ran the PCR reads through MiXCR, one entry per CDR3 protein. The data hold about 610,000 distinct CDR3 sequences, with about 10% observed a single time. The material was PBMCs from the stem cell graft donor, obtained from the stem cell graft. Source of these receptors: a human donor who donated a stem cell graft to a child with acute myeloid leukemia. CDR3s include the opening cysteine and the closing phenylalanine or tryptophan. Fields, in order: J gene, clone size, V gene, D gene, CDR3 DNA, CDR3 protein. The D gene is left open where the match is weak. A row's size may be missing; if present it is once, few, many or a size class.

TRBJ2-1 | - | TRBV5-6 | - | TGTGCCAGCCACATGGCCCAAGGGGACAATGAGCAGTTCTTC | CASHMAQGDNEQFF
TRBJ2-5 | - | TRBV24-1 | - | TGTGCCACCAGTGATACAATCCCTGGACAGCAAGAGACCCAGTACTTC | CATSDTIPGQQETQYF
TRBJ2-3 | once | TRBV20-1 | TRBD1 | TGCAGTGCTAGAGATCCACAGGGGGCCTCCACAGATACGCAGTATTTT | CSARDPQGASTDTQYF
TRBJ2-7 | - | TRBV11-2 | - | TGTGCCAGCAGCCTTTCCGTGGGAAACTCCTACGAGCAGTACTTC | CASSLSVGNSYEQYF
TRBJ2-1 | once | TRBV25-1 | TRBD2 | TGTGCCAGCTCAAACCGGGGACTAGCCGTAAATGAGCAGTTCTTC | CASSNRGLAVNEQFF
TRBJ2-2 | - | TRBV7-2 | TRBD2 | TGTGCCGGACAGACTAGCGGGAGAGCGACCGGGGAGCTGTTTTTT | CAGQTSGRATGELFF
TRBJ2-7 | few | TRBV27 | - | TGTGCCAGCAGTTCAGTCCGGAGGTTTACCTACGAGCAGTACTTC | CASSSVRRFTYEQYF
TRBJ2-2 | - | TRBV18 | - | TGTGCCAGCTCACCGATAATGCCGACGAACACCGGGGAGCTGTTTTTT | CASSPIMPTNTGELFF
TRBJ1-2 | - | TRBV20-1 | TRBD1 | TGCAGTGCTCCGGGACAGGGCACCTATGGCTACACCTTC | CSAPGQGTYGYTF
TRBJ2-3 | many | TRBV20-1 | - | TGCAGTGCTAGAGATCTCAGCTGGGGGACGGATACGCAGTATTTT | CSARDLSWGTDTQYF
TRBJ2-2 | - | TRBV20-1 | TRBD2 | TGCAGTGCTGGGGGGGGGAGGAACACCGGGGAGCTGTTTTTT | CSAGGGRNTGELFF
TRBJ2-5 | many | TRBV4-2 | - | TGTGCCAGCAGCCAAGGTCGGGGCCCCCAAGAGACCCAGTACTTC | CASSQGRGPQETQYF
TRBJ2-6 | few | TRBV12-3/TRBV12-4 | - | TGTGCCAGCAGTTTAAGGTCCGGGATCTCTGGGGCCAACGTCCTGACTTTC | CASSLRSGISGANVLTF
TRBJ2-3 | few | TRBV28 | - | TGTGCCAGCAGTTTTCTAGGTTTAAGGGGGGAAGATACGCAGTATTTT | CASSFLGLRGEDTQYF
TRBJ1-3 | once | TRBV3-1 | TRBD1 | TGTGCCAGCAGCCAATCAACAGGGGGGCTCCTCTCTGGAAACACCATATATTTT | CASSQSTGGLLSGNTIYF
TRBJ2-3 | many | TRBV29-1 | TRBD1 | TGCAGCGTTGTAACAGGGGCCACAGATACGCAGTATTTT | CSVVTGATDTQYF
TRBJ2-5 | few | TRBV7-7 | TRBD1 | TGTGCTAGCAGTTTTACCTCGACAGGGCTGGAGACCCAGTACTTC | CASSFTSTGLETQYF
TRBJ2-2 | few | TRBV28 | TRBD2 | TGTGCCAGCAGTTTATTCGCACTAGCGGGAGGGATCGGGGAGCTGTTTTTT | CASSLFALAGGIGELFF
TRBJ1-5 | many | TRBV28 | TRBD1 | TGTGCCAGCAGTTTCCCGACAGGGGGTAGGCAGCCCCAGCATTTT | CASSFPTGGRQPQHF
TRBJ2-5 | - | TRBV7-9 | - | TGTGCCAGCAGGGTAGCGGCACAAGAGACCCAGTACTTC | CASRVAAQETQYF
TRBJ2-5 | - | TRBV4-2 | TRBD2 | TGTGCCAGCAGCCAACAGCGGGAGTTGGTGGTGGAGACCCAGTACTTC | CASSQQRELVVETQYF
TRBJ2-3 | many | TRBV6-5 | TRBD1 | TGTGCCAGCAGCCGTGGACAGGGCAGCACAGATACGCAGTATTTT | CASSRGQGSTDTQYF
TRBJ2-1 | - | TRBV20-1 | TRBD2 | TGCAGCGTATTCGGTAGCGGGAGCTCCTACAATGAGCAGTTCTTC | CSVFGSGSSYNEQFF
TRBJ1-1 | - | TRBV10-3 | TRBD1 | TGTGCCATCGCGGACAGGGGGCAAGAAACTGAAGCTTTCTTT | CAIADRGQETEAFF
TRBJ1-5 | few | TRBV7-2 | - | TGTGCCAGCAGCTCTCAGCCGGGAGGACCCGGTAAGCATTTT | CASSSQPGGPGKHF
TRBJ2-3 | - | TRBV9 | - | TGTGCCAGCAGACCGCTGGGTGTTGATACGCAGTATTTT | CASRPLGVDTQYF
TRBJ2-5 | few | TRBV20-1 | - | TGCAGTGCTAGAGGGACAAAGCAAGAGACCCAGTACTTC | CSARGTKQETQYF
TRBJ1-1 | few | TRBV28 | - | TGTGCCAGCGGGGTGACAGGCCAGAACACTGAAGCTTTCTTT | CASGVTGQNTEAFF
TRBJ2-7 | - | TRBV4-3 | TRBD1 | TGCGCCAGCAGCCAATCTCAGGGACAGACCTACGAGCAGTACTTC | CASSQSQGQTYEQYF
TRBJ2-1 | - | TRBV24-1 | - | TGTGCCACCAGTGAAGGGGAGCACTACAATGAGCAGTTCTTC | CATSEGEHYNEQFF
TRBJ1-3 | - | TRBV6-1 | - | TGTGCCACGGTCCCTCCTGGAAACACCATATATTTT | CATVPPGNTIYF
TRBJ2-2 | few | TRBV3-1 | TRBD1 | TGTGCCAGCAGCCAAGCACAGGGGATCGGGGAGCTGTTTTTT | CASSQAQGIGELFF
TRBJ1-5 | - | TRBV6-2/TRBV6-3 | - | TGTGCCAGCAGTTACTCGACCGAACGGACCTGGTGGGATCAGCCCCAGCATTTT | CASSYSTERTWWDQPQHF
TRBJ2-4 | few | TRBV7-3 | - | TGTGCCAGCATCCTTAGGAATGGTGCCAAAAACATTCAGTACTTC | CASILRNGAKNIQYF
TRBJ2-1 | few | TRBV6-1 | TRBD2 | TGTGCCAGCCAAGGGACTAGCGGGTGGGACAATGAGCAGTTCTTC | CASQGTSGWDNEQFF
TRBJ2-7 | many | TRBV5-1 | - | TGCGCCAGCAGCGAGCCGGGACTGACGACAAGTTGGTACTTC | CASSEPGLTTSWYF
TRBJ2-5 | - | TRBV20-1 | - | TGCAGTGCCCGCCCGGACGAGACCCAGTACTTC | CSARPDETQYF
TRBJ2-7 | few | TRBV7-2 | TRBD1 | TGTGCCAGCAGCCAGGGTGACAGGGGAAAACCCGAGCAGTACTTC | CASSQGDRGKPEQYF
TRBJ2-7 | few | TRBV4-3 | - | TGCGCCAGCAGCCAAGATGGCAGGGCCCACTCCGAGCAGTACTTC | CASSQDGRAHSEQYF
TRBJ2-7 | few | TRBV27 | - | TGTGCCAGCAGTATAGGCGGTTCCTACGAGCAGTACTTC | CASSIGGSYEQYF
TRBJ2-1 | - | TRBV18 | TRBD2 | TGTGCCAGCTCACCTGGTCCCGGGAGGGAGCAGTTCTTC | CASSPGPGREQFF
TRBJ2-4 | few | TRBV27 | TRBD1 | TGTGCCAGCACCGGACAGGGGCCCAAAAACATTCAGTACTTC | CASTGQGPKNIQYF
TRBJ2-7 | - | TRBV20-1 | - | TGCAGTGCTAGCCCAAGGAGGGGGGACGAGCAGTACTTC | CSASPRRGDEQYF
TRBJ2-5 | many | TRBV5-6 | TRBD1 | TGTGCCAGCAGCTCCCGGACAGGGGGCTTCTTAGAGACCCAGTACTTC | CASSSRTGGFLETQYF
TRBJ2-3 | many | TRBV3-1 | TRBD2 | TGTGCCAGCAGCCGGACTAGCTTACCAGATACGCAGTATTTT | CASSRTSLPDTQYF
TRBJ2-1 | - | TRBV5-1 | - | TGCGCCAGCAGCTTGATGGTGAGGGACGGCGGTGAGCAGTTCTTC | CASSLMVRDGGEQFF
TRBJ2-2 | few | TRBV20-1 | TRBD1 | TGCAGTGCTAAGGGTTCGAGACAGGGCTTCACCGGGGAGCTGTTTTTT | CSAKGSRQGFTGELFF
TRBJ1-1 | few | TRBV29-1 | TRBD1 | TGCAGCGTTGGGCGACAGGGAGGGTTGACTGAAGCTTTCTTT | CSVGRQGGLTEAFF
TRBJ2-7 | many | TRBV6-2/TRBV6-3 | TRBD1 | TGTGCCAGCCATAGACAGGGTTTTGCCTACGAGCAGTACTTC | CASHRQGFAYEQYF
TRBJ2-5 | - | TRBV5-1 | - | TGCGCCAGCAGCCAGGTCGGGCGAGAGACCCAGTACTTC | CASSQVGRETQYF